This T cell receptor (beta chain) was profiled in a study of T-cell reconstitution after alpha-beta-depleted transplantation in children. This CDR3 contains 15 residues. Deletions cut 1 base from V and 4 bases from J, with 11 bases between. CDR1 and CDR2 from the germline V gene are SGHTA and FQGNSA. This clonotype was seen ten or more times. The TCRbeta library incorporated unique molecular identifiers. TCRdb called the PCR reads again in MiXCR, with one record for every CDR3 protein. The data contain some 640,000 distinct CDR3 sequences, around 16% of them singletons. The chain couples TRBV7-2 to TRBJ1-3, with D possibly TRBD1 on 5 matching bases. The TCR was taken from a human donor who donated a stem cell graft to a child with acute myeloid leukemia. Source: PBMCs from the stem cell graft donor, taken from the stem cell graft. CDR3 protein: CASSLVGTAGNTIYF. The CDR3 nucleotides are TGTGCCAGCAGCTTAGTAGGGACGGCCGGAAACACCATATATTTT.